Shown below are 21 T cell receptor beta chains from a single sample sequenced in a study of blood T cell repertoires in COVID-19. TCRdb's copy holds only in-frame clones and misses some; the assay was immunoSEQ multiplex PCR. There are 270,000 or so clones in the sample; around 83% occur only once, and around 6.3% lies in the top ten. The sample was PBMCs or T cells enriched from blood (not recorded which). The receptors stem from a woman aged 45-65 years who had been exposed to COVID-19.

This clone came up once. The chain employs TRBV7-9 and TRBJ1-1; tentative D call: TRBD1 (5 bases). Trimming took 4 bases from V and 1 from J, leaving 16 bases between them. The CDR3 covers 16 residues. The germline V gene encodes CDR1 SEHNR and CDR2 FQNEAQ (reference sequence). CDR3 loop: CASSSGGKQTNTEAFF. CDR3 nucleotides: TGTGCCAGCAGCTCCGGGGGGAAACAGACGAACACTGAAGCTTTCTTT.

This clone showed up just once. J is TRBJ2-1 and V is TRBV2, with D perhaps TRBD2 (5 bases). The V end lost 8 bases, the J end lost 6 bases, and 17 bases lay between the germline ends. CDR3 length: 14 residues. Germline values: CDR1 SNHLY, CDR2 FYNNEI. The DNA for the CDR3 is TGTGCCAGCGGAGGTCCGGCTGCCCTCAATGAGCAGTTCTTC. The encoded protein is CASGGPAALNEQFF.

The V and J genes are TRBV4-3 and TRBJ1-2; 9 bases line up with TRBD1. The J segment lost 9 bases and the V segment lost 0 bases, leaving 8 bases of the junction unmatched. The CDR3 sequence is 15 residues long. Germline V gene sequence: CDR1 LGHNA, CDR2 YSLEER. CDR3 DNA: TGCGCCAGCAGCCAAGATCAGGGACAGGGAAGGAGCTACACCTTC. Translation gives CASSQDQGQGRSYTF.

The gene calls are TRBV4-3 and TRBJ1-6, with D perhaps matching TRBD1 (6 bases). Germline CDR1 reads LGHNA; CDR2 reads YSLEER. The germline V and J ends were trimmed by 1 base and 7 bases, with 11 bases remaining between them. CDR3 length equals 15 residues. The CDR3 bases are TGCGCCAGCAGCCAAGGGGCGCAGGGGAATTCACCCCTCCACTTT. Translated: CASSQGAQGNSPLHF.

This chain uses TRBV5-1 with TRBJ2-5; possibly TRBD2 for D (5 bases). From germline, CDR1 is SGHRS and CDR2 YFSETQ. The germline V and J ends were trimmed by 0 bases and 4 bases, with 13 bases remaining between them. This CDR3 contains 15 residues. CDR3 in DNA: TGCGCCAGCAGCTTGGGAGTGGAAAGCGGAGAGACCCAGTACTTC. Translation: CASSLGVESGETQYF.

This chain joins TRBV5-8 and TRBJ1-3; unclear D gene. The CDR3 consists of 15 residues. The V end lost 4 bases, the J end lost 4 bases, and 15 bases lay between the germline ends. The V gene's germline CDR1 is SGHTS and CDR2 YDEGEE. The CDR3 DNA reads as TGTGCCAGCAGCCAAGAGGGTTTCTCAGGAAACACCATATATTTT. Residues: CASSQEGFSGNTIYF.

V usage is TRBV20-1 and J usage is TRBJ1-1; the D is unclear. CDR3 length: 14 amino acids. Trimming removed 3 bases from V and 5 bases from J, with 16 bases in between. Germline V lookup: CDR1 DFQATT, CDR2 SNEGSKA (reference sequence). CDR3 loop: CSASGPLVPTEAFF. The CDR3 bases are TGCAGTGCTAGTGGGCCCCTTGTCCCTACTGAAGCTTTCTTT.

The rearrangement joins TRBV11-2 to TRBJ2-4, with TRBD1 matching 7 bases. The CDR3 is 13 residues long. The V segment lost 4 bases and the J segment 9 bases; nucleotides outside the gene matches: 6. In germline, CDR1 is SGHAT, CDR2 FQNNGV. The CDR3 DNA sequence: TGTGCCAGCAGCTACAGGGGTCTGGCCATTCAGTACTTC. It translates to CASSYRGLAIQYF.

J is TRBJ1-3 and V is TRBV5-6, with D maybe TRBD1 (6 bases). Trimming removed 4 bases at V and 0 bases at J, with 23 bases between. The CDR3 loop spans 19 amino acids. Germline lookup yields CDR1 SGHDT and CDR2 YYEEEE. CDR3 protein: CASSNSRAQGTRSGNTIYF. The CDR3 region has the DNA TGTGCCAGCAGCAACTCAAGGGCACAGGGAACCCGCTCTGGAAACACCATATATTTT.

This chain's CDR3 is CASSPSPTLYEQYF. In DNA form, the CDR3 reads TGTGCCAGCAGCCCCTCCCCTACCCTCTACGAGCAGTACTTC. The chain uses TRBV5-5 and TRBJ2-7; D gene ambiguous. This CDR3 spans 14 amino acids. V was shortened by 4 bases and J by 3 bases, with 14 bases between the two germline ends. The V gene's germline CDR1 is SGHKS and CDR2 YYEKEE (reference sequence).

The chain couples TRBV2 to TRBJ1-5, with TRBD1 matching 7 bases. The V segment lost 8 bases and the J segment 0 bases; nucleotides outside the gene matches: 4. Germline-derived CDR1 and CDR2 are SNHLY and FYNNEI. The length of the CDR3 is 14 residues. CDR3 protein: CASGGTDSNQPQHF. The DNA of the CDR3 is TGTGCCAGCGGGGGGACAGATAGCAATCAGCCCCAGCATTTT.

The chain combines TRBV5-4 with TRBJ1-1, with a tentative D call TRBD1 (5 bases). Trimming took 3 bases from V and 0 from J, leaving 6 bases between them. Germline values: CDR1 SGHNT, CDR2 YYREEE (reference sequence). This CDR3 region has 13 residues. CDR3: CASSSRVNTEAFF. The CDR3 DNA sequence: TGTGCCAGCAGCTCCAGGGTGAACACTGAAGCTTTCTTT.

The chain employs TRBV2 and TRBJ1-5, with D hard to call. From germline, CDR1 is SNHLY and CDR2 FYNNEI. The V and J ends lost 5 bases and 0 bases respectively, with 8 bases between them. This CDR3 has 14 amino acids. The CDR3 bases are TGTGCCAGCAGTACTCGTGATAGCAATCAGCCCCAGCATTTT. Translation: CASSTRDSNQPQHF.

This CDR3 reads CASSVAWRGGVGDTQYF. The CDR3 DNA is TGTGCCAGCAGCGTAGCTTGGAGAGGGGGAGTCGGAGATACGCAGTATTTT. This sequence joins TRBV9 and TRBJ2-3; D possibly corresponds to TRBD1 (6 bases). Trimming stripped 0 bases from V and 5 bases from J, with 19 bases between. The CDR3 length is 17 residues. Germline V lookup: CDR1 SGDLS, CDR2 YYNGEE. Full variable domain (missing parts from reference TRBV9 and TRBJ2-3): DSGVTQTPKHLITATGQRVTLRCSPRSGDLSVYWYQQSLDQGLQFLIQYYNGEERAKGNILERFSAQQFPDLHSELNLSSLELGDSALYFCASSVAWRGGVGDTQYFGPGTRLTVL.

Here the CDR3 DNA reads TGTGCCACCAGCACAACGTACATGGAGACCCAGTACTTC. Amino acid sequence: CATSTTYMETQYF. This chain joins TRBV15 and TRBJ2-5; D uncertain. The CDR3 is made up of 13 amino acids. Between the trimmed V and J ends, which lost 4 bases and 5 bases, there was a span of 11 bases. The germline CDR1 and CDR2 sequences are LNHNV and YYDKDF (reference sequence).

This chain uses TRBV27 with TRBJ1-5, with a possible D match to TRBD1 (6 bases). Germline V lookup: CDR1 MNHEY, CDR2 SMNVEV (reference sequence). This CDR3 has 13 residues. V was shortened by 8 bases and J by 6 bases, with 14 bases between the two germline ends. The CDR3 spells CASGNQGFQPQHF. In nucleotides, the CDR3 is TGTGCCAGCGGGAACCAGGGGTTTCAGCCCCAGCATTTT.

CDR3 sequence (DNA): TGTGCCAGCAGCCCGACACCCGCGGGACTAGCGGGGGAGCAAGAGACCCAGTACTTC. This codes for CASSPTPAGLAGEQETQYF. The rearrangement links TRBV3-1 (or the pseudogene TRBV3-2) to TRBJ2-5; 14 positions agree with TRBD2. The CDR3 runs 19 residues. Losses at the gene ends were 4 bases for V and 2 bases for J; bases not matched to a gene: 12. Germline V lookup: CDR1 LGHDT, CDR2 YNNKEL (reference sequence).

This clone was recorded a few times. The CDR3 reads CASSLGEGTSEAFF. CDR3 coding DNA: TGTGCCAGCAGTTTGGGTGAGGGTACCTCTGAAGCTTTCTTT. The chain couples TRBV27 to TRBJ1-1; the D is unclear. Germline CDR1 and CDR2: MNHEY and SMNVEV (reference sequence). The CDR3 runs to 14 residues. V was cut by 3 bases and J by 6 bases, with 14 bases left in between.

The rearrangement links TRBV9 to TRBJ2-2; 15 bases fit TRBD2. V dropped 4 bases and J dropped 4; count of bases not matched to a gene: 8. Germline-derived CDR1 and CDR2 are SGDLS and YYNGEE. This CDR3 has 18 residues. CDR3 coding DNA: TGTGCCAGCAGCCTGGGACTAGCGGGGGGTATAATCACCGGGGAGCTGTTTTTT. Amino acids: CASSLGLAGGIITGELFF.

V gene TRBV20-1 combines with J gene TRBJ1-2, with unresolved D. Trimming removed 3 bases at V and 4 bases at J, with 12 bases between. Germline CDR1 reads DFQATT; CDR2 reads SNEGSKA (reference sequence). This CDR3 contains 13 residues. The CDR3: CSASIAVGYGYTF. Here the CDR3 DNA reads TGCAGTGCTAGTATTGCGGTGGGCTATGGCTACACCTTC.

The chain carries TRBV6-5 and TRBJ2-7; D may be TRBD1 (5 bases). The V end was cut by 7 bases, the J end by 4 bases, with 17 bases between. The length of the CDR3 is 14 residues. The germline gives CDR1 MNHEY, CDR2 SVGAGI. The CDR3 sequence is CASTLGHPPYEQYF. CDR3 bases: TGTGCCAGCACACTCGGACACCCTCCATACGAGCAGTACTTC.